These T cell receptor beta chains were read from a single sample in a study of blood T cell repertoires in COVID-19. Clones were sequenced by immunoSEQ multiplex PCR, and TCRdb holds only the in-frame ones, with some missing. The sample contains 35,000 to 50,000 clones, 86% of which appear only once. Sequencing was done on a sample of peripheral blood. These receptors were collected from a man between 65 and 79 years old with acute or convalescent COVID-19. CDR3s include the opening cysteine and the closing phenylalanine or tryptophan. The order of the fields is D gene, J gene, V gene, clone size, CDR3 protein, CDR3 DNA. A D gene is named only where the DNA matches it firmly. Clone size is stated in some rows and not others, as once, few, many or a class when expanded.

d_gene: NA
j_gene: TRBJ1-5
v_gene: TRBV28
abundance: NA
CDR3aa: CASRLRGGGQPQHF
CDR3nt: TGTGCCAGCAGGCTAAGAGGGGGTGGGCAGCCCCAGCATTTT

d_gene: NA
j_gene: TRBJ1-2
v_gene: TRBV21-1
abundance: NA
CDR3aa: CASSLQGARGCYGYTF
CDR3nt: TGTGCCAGCAGTTTACAGGGGGCGCGCGGGTGCTATGGCTACACCTTC

d_gene: NA
j_gene: TRBJ1-1
v_gene: TRBV10-1
abundance: few
CDR3aa: CASSGRVGEAFF
CDR3nt: TGCGCCAGCAGTGGCAGGGTGGGTGAAGCTTTCTTT

d_gene: NA
j_gene: TRBJ2-1
v_gene: TRBV2
abundance: NA
CDR3aa: CASIQNQGFGQFF
CDR3nt: TGTGCCAGCATACAGAACCAGGGATTTGGGCAGTTCTTC

d_gene: NA
j_gene: TRBJ2-2
v_gene: TRBV18
abundance: NA
CDR3aa: CASSRQTEITGELFF
CDR3nt: TGTGCCAGCTCACGACAGACAGAAATCACCGGGGAGCTGTTTTTT

d_gene: TRBD1
j_gene: TRBJ2-7
v_gene: TRBV7-6
abundance: NA
CDR3aa: CASSLDRGLGEQYF
CDR3nt: TGTGCCAGCAGCTTAGACAGGGGGCTAGGAGAGCAGTACTTC

d_gene: TRBD1
j_gene: TRBJ2-7
v_gene: TRBV25-1
abundance: NA
CDR3aa: CASSESGGYEQYF
CDR3nt: TGTGCCAGCAGTGAGTCAGGGGGCTACGAGCAGTACTTC

d_gene: TRBD2
j_gene: TRBJ2-5
v_gene: TRBV7-2
abundance: NA
CDR3aa: CASSLEGAGGPLAQTQYF
CDR3nt: TGTGCCAGCAGCTTAGAAGGCGCGGGAGGGCCGTTGGCACAGACCCAGTACTTC

d_gene: NA
j_gene: TRBJ1-1
v_gene: TRBV10-2
abundance: NA
CDR3aa: CASSEPGGGGFF
CDR3nt: TGCGCCAGCAGTGAACCGGGAGGAGGAGGTTTCTTT

d_gene: TRBD2
j_gene: TRBJ2-1
v_gene: TRBV19
abundance: once
CDR3aa: CASSWSSGVNNEQFF
CDR3nt: TGTGCCAGTAGTTGGTCCAGCGGGGTCAACAATGAGCAGTTCTTC

d_gene: NA
j_gene: TRBJ1-2
v_gene: TRBV19
abundance: NA
CDR3aa: CASRGRYYGYTF
CDR3nt: TGTGCCAGTAGGGGCAGATACTATGGCTACACCTTC

d_gene: NA
j_gene: TRBJ1-1
v_gene: TRBV27
abundance: NA
CDR3aa: CASSLSWQSNTEAFF
CDR3nt: TGTGCCAGCAGTTTATCGTGGCAATCGAACACTGAAGCTTTCTTT

d_gene: TRBD2
j_gene: TRBJ2-7
v_gene: TRBV11-2
abundance: NA
CDR3aa: CASSLPSGITYEQYF
CDR3nt: TGTGCCAGCAGCTTACCTAGCGGGATAACCTACGAGCAGTACTTC

d_gene: NA
j_gene: TRBJ1-3
v_gene: TRBV18
abundance: few
CDR3aa: CASSPPSRPSGNTIYF
CDR3nt: TGTGCCAGCTCACCACCCTCCCGTCCCTCTGGAAACACCATATATTTT

d_gene: NA
j_gene: TRBJ1-2
v_gene: TRBV12-3/TRBV12-4
abundance: once
CDR3aa: CASSPRGVAGYTF
CDR3nt: TGTGCCAGCAGTCCGCGGGGGGTCGCTGGCTACACCTTC

d_gene: TRBD2
j_gene: TRBJ2-1
v_gene: TRBV5-1
abundance: NA
CDR3aa: CASSLGLAGLEQFF
CDR3nt: TGCGCCAGCAGCTTGGGACTAGCGGGGTTGGAGCAGTTCTTC

d_gene: TRBD1
j_gene: TRBJ2-7
v_gene: TRBV11-2
abundance: NA
CDR3aa: CASSLDLMTGRYEQYF
CDR3nt: TGTGCCAGCAGCTTAGATCTGATGACAGGGCGCTACGAGCAGTACTTC

d_gene: NA
j_gene: TRBJ2-1
v_gene: TRBV19
abundance: NA
CDR3aa: CASTQNDKGLRNEQFF
CDR3nt: TGTGCCAGTACCCAAAATGACAAGGGACTTCGGAATGAGCAGTTCTTC

d_gene: TRBD1
j_gene: TRBJ1-2
v_gene: TRBV6-5
abundance: NA
CDR3aa: CASSFTGGMEYGYTF
CDR3nt: TGTGCCAGCAGTTTCACAGGGGGCATGGAATATGGCTACACCTTC

d_gene: TRBD1
j_gene: TRBJ1-5
v_gene: TRBV16
abundance: once
CDR3aa: CASSRGLGTGNSQPQHF
CDR3nt: TGTGCCAGCAGCCGGGGCCTGGGGACAGGGAACAGTCAGCCCCAGCATTTT

d_gene: TRBD1
j_gene: TRBJ1-6
v_gene: TRBV5-6
abundance: NA
CDR3aa: CASSQSGQGSSPLHF
CDR3nt: TGTGCCAGCAGCCAGTCCGGACAGGGAAGTTCACCCCTCCACTTT

d_gene: TRBD1
j_gene: TRBJ1-5
v_gene: TRBV19
abundance: NA
CDR3aa: CASNSGTDNQPQHF
CDR3nt: TGTGCCAGCAATTCCGGGACAGACAATCAGCCCCAGCATTTT

d_gene: NA
j_gene: TRBJ2-1
v_gene: TRBV5-8
abundance: few
CDR3aa: CASSLAGHNEQFF
CDR3nt: TGTGCCAGCAGCTTAGCGGGCCACAATGAGCAGTTCTTC

d_gene: TRBD1
j_gene: TRBJ2-2
v_gene: TRBV11-3
abundance: once
CDR3aa: CASSLWAGQGNTGELFF
CDR3nt: TGTGCCAGCAGCCTCTGGGCCGGACAGGGGAACACCGGGGAGCTGTTTTTT

d_gene: NA
j_gene: TRBJ1-6
v_gene: TRBV4-3
abundance: once
CDR3aa: CASSQESGRNSPLHF
CDR3nt: TGCGCCAGCAGCCAGGAATCGGGGAGGAATTCACCCCTCCACTTT

d_gene: TRBD2
j_gene: TRBJ2-5
v_gene: TRBV28
abundance: NA
CDR3aa: CASQMQAGGVRETQYF
CDR3nt: TGTGCCAGTCAAATGCAAGCGGGAGGGGTGCGAGAGACCCAGTACTTC

d_gene: TRBD1
j_gene: TRBJ1-6
v_gene: TRBV6-4
abundance: NA
CDR3aa: CASSTGTGENNSPLHF
CDR3nt: TGTGCCAGCAGCACCGGGACAGGGGAGAATAATTCACCCCTCCACTTT

d_gene: TRBD1
j_gene: TRBJ1-6
v_gene: TRBV7-9
abundance: NA
CDR3aa: CASSGPGQTYNSPLHF
CDR3nt: TGTGCCAGCAGCGGACCGGGACAGACCTATAATTCACCCCTCCACTTT

d_gene: NA
j_gene: TRBJ2-2
v_gene: TRBV9
abundance: NA
CDR3aa: CASSVDEGNRPGELFF
CDR3nt: TGTGCCAGCAGCGTAGATGAGGGCAACCGGCCCGGGGAGCTGTTTTTT

d_gene: TRBD2
j_gene: TRBJ2-3
v_gene: TRBV7-2
abundance: NA
CDR3aa: CASSFLSAGGWEGDTQYF
CDR3nt: TGTGCCAGCAGCTTCCTCTCAGCGGGGGGCTGGGAAGGGGATACGCAGTATTTT

d_gene: NA
j_gene: TRBJ1-2
v_gene: TRBV5-4
abundance: NA
CDR3aa: CASRVGGLAQGYTF
CDR3nt: TGTGCCAGCAGGGTGGGGGGGCTGGCGCAGGGCTACACCTTC

d_gene: TRBD2
j_gene: TRBJ2-3
v_gene: TRBV27
abundance: NA
CDR3aa: CASNEGGPEDTQYF
CDR3nt: TGTGCCAGCAACGAGGGAGGGCCGGAAGATACGCAGTATTTT

d_gene: NA
j_gene: TRBJ1-6
v_gene: TRBV4-2
abundance: NA
CDR3aa: CASSQEANSPLHF
CDR3nt: TGTGCCAGCAGCCAAGAGGCTAATTCACCCCTCCACTTT

d_gene: NA
j_gene: TRBJ2-2
v_gene: TRBV7-9
abundance: NA
CDR3aa: CASSQLNTGELFF
CDR3nt: TGTGCCAGCAGCCAACTGAACACCGGGGAGCTGTTTTTT

d_gene: NA
j_gene: TRBJ1-1
v_gene: TRBV7-8
abundance: NA
CDR3aa: CASSFFNTEAFF
CDR3nt: TGTGCCAGCAGCTTCTTTAACACTGAAGCTTTCTTT

d_gene: TRBD1
j_gene: TRBJ2-4
v_gene: TRBV28
abundance: once
CDR3aa: CASSPLGGAKNIQYF
CDR3nt: TGTGCCAGCAGTCCCCTAGGGGGCGCCAAAAACATTCAGTACTTC

d_gene: NA
j_gene: TRBJ1-1
v_gene: TRBV6-2/TRBV6-3
abundance: NA
CDR3aa: CASSYEGRSTEAFF
CDR3nt: TGTGCCAGCAGTTACGAGGGGAGGAGCACTGAAGCTTTCTTT

d_gene: NA
j_gene: TRBJ1-4
v_gene: TRBV7-2
abundance: NA
CDR3aa: CASSLTGDRREKLFF
CDR3nt: TGTGCCAGCAGCTTAACCGGCGACAGAAGGGAAAAACTGTTTTTT

d_gene: NA
j_gene: TRBJ2-2
v_gene: TRBV19
abundance: NA
CDR3aa: CASSITTGELFF
CDR3nt: TGTGCCAGTAGTATAACTACCGGGGAGCTGTTTTTT

d_gene: NA
j_gene: TRBJ2-7
v_gene: TRBV7-6
abundance: NA
CDR3aa: CASSLGSAGAIYEQYF
CDR3nt: TGTGCCAGCAGCTTAGGCTCGGCAGGGGCTATTTACGAGCAGTACTTC

d_gene: TRBD1
j_gene: TRBJ1-2
v_gene: TRBV6-5
abundance: NA
CDR3aa: CASSLGQAHDGYTF
CDR3nt: TGTGCCAGCAGCCTAGGACAGGCCCATGATGGCTACACCTTC

d_gene: TRBD2
j_gene: TRBJ2-3
v_gene: TRBV15
abundance: NA
CDR3aa: CATSRPLADYTDTQYF
CDR3nt: TGTGCCACCAGCAGACCACTAGCGGATTACACAGATACGCAGTATTTT

d_gene: TRBD1
j_gene: TRBJ2-3
v_gene: TRBV9
abundance: NA
CDR3aa: CASSGTGSTDTQYF
CDR3nt: TGTGCCAGCAGCGGGACAGGGTCCACAGATACGCAGTATTTT

d_gene: NA
j_gene: TRBJ1-3
v_gene: TRBV28
abundance: NA
CDR3aa: CASSRAQNTIYF
CDR3nt: TGTGCCAGCAGCCGAGCCCAAAACACCATATATTTT